This T cell receptor (beta chain) was obtained from a study of response to subunit inactivated influenza vaccine. TCRdb processed the RT-PCR reads anew with MiXCR; each CDR3 protein has one entry. The data contain 500,000 to 600,000 distinct CDR3 sequences, 10% to 15% of them singletons. Trimming removed 2 bases from V and 1 base from J, with 7 bases in between. This CDR3 is 14 amino acids long. This clonotype was seen more than once but under ten times. Its cognate antigen is unknown. Overall study findings and caveats: The study's authors posited that every seasonal influenza vaccination enlists few new T cells.

This receptor was taken from a man aged 45 to 65 who received an inactivated influenza vaccine. The V call is TRBV12-3 or TRBV12-4, the J call TRBJ2-3; D uncertain. Sequencing was performed on PBMCs from blood, taken about 40 days after vaccination. CDR3 nucleotide sequence: TGTGCCAGCAGTTTACGAAGGGGCACAGATACGCAGTATTTT. Protein sequence: CASSLRRGTDTQYF.